This TCR beta chain was captured in a study of T cell repertoires in ileal Crohn's disease. Across the whole study: Operated complications were stricturing disease (around 61%) and penetrating disease (around 39%). Overall study results and limits: Mucosal expansions were suggested to be mainly CD8 T cells.

Assay: immunoSEQ multiplex PCR; the TCRdb copy retains only in-frame clones and omits some. The profile covers several thousand clones, with 81% appearing a single time and 6.1% taken by the ten largest. From germline, CDR1 is LNHDA and CDR2 SQIVND (reference sequence). The J segment lost 3 bases and the V segment lost 7 bases, leaving 4 bases of the junction unmatched. This CDR3 comprises 14 residues. A remark on this clone: Its specificity is not known.

Adults with ileal or ileocolonic Crohn's disease and an indication for resection were eligible. The sequence came from an adult with Crohn's disease. Material: ileal tissue. The chain recombines TRBV19 with TRBJ1-5; 9 nucleotides line up with TRBD1. CDR3 bases: TGTGCCAGTAAAATACAGGGGGCCAATCAGCCCCAGCATTTT. Its protein product is CASKIQGANQPQHF.